This T cell receptor beta chain originates from a study of T cells in Graves' hyperthyroidism and ophthalmopathy. The CDR3 length is 13 residues. The V segment lost 5 bases and the J segment 6 bases; nucleotides outside the gene matches: 2. RNA transcripts gave rise to amplified TCR beta CDR3 regions. The HTBI primer set drove a first-round RT-PCR of the TCR CDR3. TCRdb re-analysed the multiplex PCR reads in MiXCR, keeping a single row per CDR3 protein. The sample consists of some 560,000 distinct CDR3 sequences, approximately 15% of them appearing once. Diagnostic assessment was based on clinical symptoms, serum thyroxine and TRAb, thyroid ultrasound and orbital computed tomography.

Sequenced input: blood. The chain recombines TRBV12-3 or TRBV12-4 with TRBJ2-7, with TRBD2 identical over 12 bases. The receptor was derived from a woman aged 25-40 years with Graves' hyperthyroidism. The CDR3 is CASSPTSGSEQYF. The CDR3 DNA sequence: TGTGCCAGCAGTCCGACTAGCGGGAGCGAGCAGTACTTC.